A single TCR beta chain is shown here with its context. This sample stems from a study of blood T cell repertoires in COVID-19. This CDR3 has 14 amino acids. Deletions cut 4 bases from V and 5 bases from J, with 16 bases between. Germline CDR1 and CDR2: SGHRS and YFSETQ. Here immunoSEQ multiplex PCR was the method, and the copy in TCRdb shows in-frame clones only, minus some. The data show 300,000 to 450,000 clones, 70% to 90% seen once. The sequencing sample was made of PBMCs or T cells enriched from blood (not recorded which). The V gene is TRBV5-1, the J gene TRBJ2-7; a weak D match, TRBD2 (6 bases). The sequence derives from a man between 25 and 39 years old who had recovered from COVID-19. The CDR3 protein is CASSPGWEVHEQYF. Here the CDR3 DNA reads TGCGCCAGCAGCCCCGGTTGGGAGGTCCACGAGCAGTACTTC.